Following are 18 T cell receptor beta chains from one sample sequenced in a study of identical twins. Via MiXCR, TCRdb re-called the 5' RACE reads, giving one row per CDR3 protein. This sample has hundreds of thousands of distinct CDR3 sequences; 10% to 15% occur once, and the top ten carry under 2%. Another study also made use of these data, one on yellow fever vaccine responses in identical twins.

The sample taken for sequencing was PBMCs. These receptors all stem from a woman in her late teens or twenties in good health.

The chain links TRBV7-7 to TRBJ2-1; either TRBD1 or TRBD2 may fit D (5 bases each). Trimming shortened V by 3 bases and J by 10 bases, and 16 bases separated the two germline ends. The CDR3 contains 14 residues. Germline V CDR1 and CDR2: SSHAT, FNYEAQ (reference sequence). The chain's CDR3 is CASSLTRGNGEQFF. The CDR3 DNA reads TGTGCCAGCAGCTTGACTCGGGGCAACGGGGAGCAGTTCTTC.

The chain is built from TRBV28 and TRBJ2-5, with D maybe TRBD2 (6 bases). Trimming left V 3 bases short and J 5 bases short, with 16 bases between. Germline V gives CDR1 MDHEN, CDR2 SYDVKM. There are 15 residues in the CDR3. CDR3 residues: CASSFAGSRGETQYF. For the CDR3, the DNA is TGTGCCAGCAGTTTTGCCGGGAGTAGAGGGGAGACCCAGTACTTC.

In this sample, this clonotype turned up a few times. CDR3 DNA: TGTGCCACCAGCAGAGATCGGGGACAGGGGTCGAGGAATGAGCAGTTCTTC. Translating it yields CATSRDRGQGSRNEQFF. The genes are TRBV15 and TRBJ2-1, with 10 bases lining up with TRBD1. J gave up 7 bases and V 0 bases, and 9 bases lay outside the gene matches. CDR3 length: 17 residues. Per the germline V gene, CDR1 is LNHNV and CDR2 is YYDKDF (reference sequence). Supplemented by reference TRBV15 and TRBJ2-1, the full variable domain reads DAMVIQNPRYQVTQFGKPVTLSCSQTLNHNVMYWYQQKSSQAPKLLFHYYDKDFNNEADTPDNFQSRRPNTSFCFLDIRSPGLGDTAMYLCATSRDRGQGSRNEQFFGPGTRLTVL.

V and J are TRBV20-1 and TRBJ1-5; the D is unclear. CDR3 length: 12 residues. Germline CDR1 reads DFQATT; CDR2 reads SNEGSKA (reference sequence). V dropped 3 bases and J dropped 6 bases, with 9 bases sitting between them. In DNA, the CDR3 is TGCAGTGCTAGTTCGGGGATTCAGCCCCAGCATTTT. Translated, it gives CSASSGIQPQHF.

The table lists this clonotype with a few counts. The CDR3 DNA reads TGCAGTGCCGAAGCAGGGGCCGGTGGAAACACCATATATTTT. Its protein is CSAEAGAGGNTIYF. This rearrangement joins TRBV20-1 to TRBJ1-3; maybe TRBD1 (6 bases). With 6 bases removed from V and 3 bases from J, the gap between germline ends came to 15 bases. There are 14 residues in the CDR3. Germline CDR1 is DFQATT and CDR2 is SNEGSKA (reference sequence).

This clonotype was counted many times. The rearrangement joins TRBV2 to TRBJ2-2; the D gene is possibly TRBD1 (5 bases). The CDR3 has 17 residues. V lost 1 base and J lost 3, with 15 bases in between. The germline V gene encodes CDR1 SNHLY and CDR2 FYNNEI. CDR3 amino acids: CASSEDGGHLYTGELFF. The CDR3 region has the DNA TGTGCCAGCAGTGAAGACGGCGGACACCTTTACACCGGGGAGCTGTTTTTT.

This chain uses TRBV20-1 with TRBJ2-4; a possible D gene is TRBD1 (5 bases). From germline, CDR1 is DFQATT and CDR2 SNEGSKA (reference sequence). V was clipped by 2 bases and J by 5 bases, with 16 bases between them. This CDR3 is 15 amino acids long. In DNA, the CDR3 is TGCAGTGCTAGACCTCAGAACAGGCCGCAAAACATTCAGTACTTC. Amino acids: CSARPQNRPQNIQYF.

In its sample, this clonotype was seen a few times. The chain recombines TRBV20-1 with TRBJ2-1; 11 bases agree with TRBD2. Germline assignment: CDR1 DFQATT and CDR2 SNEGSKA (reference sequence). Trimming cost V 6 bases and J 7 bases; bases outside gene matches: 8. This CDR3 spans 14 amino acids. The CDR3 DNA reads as TGCAGTGCCAGACTAGCGGGATTCTTGAATGAGCAGTTCTTC. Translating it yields CSARLAGFLNEQFF.

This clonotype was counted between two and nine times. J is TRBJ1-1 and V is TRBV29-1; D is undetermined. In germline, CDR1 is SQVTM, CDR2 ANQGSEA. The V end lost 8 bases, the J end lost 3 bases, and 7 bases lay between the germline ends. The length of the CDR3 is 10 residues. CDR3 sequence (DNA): TGCAGCTCCCGCGACACTGAAGCTTTCTTT. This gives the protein CSSRDTEAFF.

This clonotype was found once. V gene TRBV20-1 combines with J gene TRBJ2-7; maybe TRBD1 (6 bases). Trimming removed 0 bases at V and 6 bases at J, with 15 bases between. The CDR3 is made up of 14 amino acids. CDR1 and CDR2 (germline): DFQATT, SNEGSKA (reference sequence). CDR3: CSARDTGLGVEQYF. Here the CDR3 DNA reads TGCAGTGCTAGAGATACAGGGTTGGGGGTCGAGCAGTACTTC.

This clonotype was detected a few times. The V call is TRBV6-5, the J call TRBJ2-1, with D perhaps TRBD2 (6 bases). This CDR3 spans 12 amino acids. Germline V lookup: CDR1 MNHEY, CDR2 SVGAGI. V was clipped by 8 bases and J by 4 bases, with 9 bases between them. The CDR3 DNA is TGTGCCAGCGGCGGGACTTACAATGAGCAGTTCTTC. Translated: CASGGTYNEQFF.

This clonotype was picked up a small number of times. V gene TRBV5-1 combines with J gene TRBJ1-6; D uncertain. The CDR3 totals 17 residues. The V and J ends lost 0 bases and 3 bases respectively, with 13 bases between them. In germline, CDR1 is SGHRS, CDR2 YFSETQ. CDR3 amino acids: CASSLGSGVFYNSPLHF. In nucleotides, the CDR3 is TGCGCCAGCAGCTTGGGATCCGGGGTTTTCTATAATTCACCCCTCCACTTT.

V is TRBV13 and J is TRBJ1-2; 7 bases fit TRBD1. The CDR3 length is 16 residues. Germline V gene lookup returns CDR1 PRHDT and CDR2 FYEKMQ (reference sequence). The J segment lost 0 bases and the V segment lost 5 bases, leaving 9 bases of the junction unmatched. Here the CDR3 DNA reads TGTGCCAGCAGCCCCAGGGGGGACACCGCTAACTATGGCTACACCTTC. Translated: CASSPRGDTANYGYTF.

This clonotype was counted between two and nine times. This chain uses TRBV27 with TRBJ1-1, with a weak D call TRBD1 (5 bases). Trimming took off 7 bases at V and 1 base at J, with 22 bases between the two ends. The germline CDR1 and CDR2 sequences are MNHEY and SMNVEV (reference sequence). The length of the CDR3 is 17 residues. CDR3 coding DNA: TGTGCCAGCAAGCTCAGCAGGGTCGGGGTCAAGAACACTGAAGCTTTCTTT. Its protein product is CASKLSRVGVKNTEAFF.

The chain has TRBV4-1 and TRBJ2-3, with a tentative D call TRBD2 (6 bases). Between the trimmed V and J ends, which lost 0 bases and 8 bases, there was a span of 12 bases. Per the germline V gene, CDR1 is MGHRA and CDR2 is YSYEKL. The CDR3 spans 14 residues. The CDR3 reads CASSQDGTGATQYF. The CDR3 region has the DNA TGCGCCAGCAGCCAAGATGGAACGGGAGCTACGCAGTATTTT.

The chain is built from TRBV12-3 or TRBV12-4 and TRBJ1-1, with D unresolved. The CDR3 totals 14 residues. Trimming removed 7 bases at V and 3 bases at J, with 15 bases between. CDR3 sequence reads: CASMLRVDHTEAFF. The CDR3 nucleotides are TGTGCCAGCATGCTAAGGGTAGACCACACTGAAGCTTTCTTT.

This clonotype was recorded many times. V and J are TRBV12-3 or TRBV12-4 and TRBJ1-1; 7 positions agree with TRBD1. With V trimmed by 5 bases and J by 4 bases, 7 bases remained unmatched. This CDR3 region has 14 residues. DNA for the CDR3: TGTGCCAGCAGTGAGGGGGCGCTGAGCACTGAAGCTTTCTTT. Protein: CASSEGALSTEAFF.

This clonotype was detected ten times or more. The CDR3 sequence: CSVEEGKGYEQYF. As DNA, the CDR3 is TGCAGCGTTGAAGAGGGAAAGGGCTACGAGCAGTACTTC. The genes are TRBV29-1 and TRBJ2-7; D call uncertain. The length of the CDR3 is 13 residues. Trimming cost V 0 bases and J 3 bases, with 9 bases left between them. Germline V gene data show CDR1 as SQVTM and CDR2 as ANQGSEA.